Listed below are T cell receptor beta chains from one sample, sequenced in a study of blood T cell repertoires in COVID-19. This table comes from immunoSEQ multiplex PCR, and its TCRdb copy is limited to in-frame clones, with some not included. Of some 320,000 clones in the sample, about nine tenths were seen once. The material sequenced was PBMCs or T cells enriched from blood (not recorded which). These receptors all come from a woman in her forties or fifties who had been exposed to COVID-19. The conserved cysteine and the conserved F or W are not part of the CDR3 here. Fields, in order: V gene, J gene, CDR3 protein.

TRBV19,TRBJ2-7,ASSIRDGSSYEQY
TRBV12-3/TRBV12-4,TRBJ1-4,ATIAWEGGKLF
TRBV2,TRBJ2-3,ASRIGLAGGTRGTDTQY
TRBV7-7,TRBJ2-5,ASSFQLAGGQETQY
TRBV3-1/TRBV3-2,TRBJ2-7,ASSLAQGKGYEQY
TRBV5-1,TRBJ2-1,ASSPNPSSGFNEQF
TRBV5-1,TRBJ1-1,ASSSPGGSDTEAF
TRBV7-2,TRBJ1-6,ASSIRGGNNNSPLH
TRBV7-8,TRBJ1-5,ASSSPGQGADQPQH
TRBV15,TRBJ2-2,ATSRDKLAGGPAGELF
TRBV4-2,TRBJ2-1,ASSQVLVLDSPRRNEQF
TRBV28,TRBJ1-6,ASSPYWDRVSPLH
TRBV24-1,TRBJ2-2,ATSDRRGDYLNTGELF
TRBV3-1/TRBV3-2,TRBJ2-1,ASSPLTSGSEQF
TRBV6-5,TRBJ1-1,ASSQTLRTEAF
TRBV15,TRBJ1-5,ATSRGQGAQLNQPQH
TRBV19,TRBJ1-1,ASVHPTGERGAF
TRBV5-1,TRBJ1-1,ASSLGSQSNTEAF
TRBV5-1,TRBJ2-7,ASSLRWDRSAYEQY
TRBV2,TRBJ2-7,ASTGTGSYEQY
TRBV2,TRBJ1-2,ASRSFQTNYGYT
TRBV10-3,TRBJ2-1,AISEKAGGPGEQF
TRBV27,TRBJ1-4,ASSFYSQIGEKLF
TRBV27,TRBJ2-1,ASSLRDRANNEQF
TRBV6-5,TRBJ1-4,ASSLRWQGGEKLF
TRBV19,TRBJ1-1,ASSHRSTEAF
TRBV5-6,TRBJ2-3,ASSLVSRVQTDTQY
TRBV5-1,TRBJ2-5,ASSWGGQAKSSKETQY
TRBV6-4,TRBJ2-4,ASSGTGGVGNIQY
TRBV5-4,TRBJ1-1,ASSPRQGVTEAF
TRBV5-6,TRBJ1-4,ASSLEQAINEKLF
TRBV6-5,TRBJ2-7,ASRLGSPYEQY
TRBV6-4,TRBJ2-5,ASSDSDLAGVRETQY
TRBV18,TRBJ1-4,ASSPGTGEPNEKLF
TRBV6-2/TRBV6-3,TRBJ2-5,ASSYRGGLQETQY
TRBV9,TRBJ2-1,ASSAGTSSYNEQF
TRBV27,TRBJ2-1,ASRYLLAGGLNEQF
TRBV11-2,TRBJ2-3,ASSFYPTGTDTQY
TRBV7-8,TRBJ2-5,ASSFGPGQGARETQY
TRBV2,TRBJ1-2,ASSEAAGGYYGYT
TRBV28,TRBJ2-7,ASRGGRDSYEQY
TRBV19,TRBJ1-2,ASSLRGDYGYT
TRBV4-2,TRBJ2-1,ASSQAPGLAGGRDNEQF
TRBV5-6,TRBJ1-2,ASSGRSSLVVGYT
TRBV15,TRBJ1-3,ATSNDRVPGNTIY
TRBV15,TRBJ2-1,ATSRTQGSGNEQF
TRBV5-1,TRBJ2-7,ASSLALGSGGSSYEQY
TRBV19,TRBJ1-4,ASRWTGQDEKLF
TRBV20-1,TRBJ1-1,SAGGNTEAF
TRBV2,TRBJ1-1,ASSGDRVEAF
TRBV4-1,TRBJ2-3,ASSQAPGGLAGVKADTQY
TRBV7-7,TRBJ2-5,ASSLGRHIQETQY
TRBV30,TRBJ2-5,AWSVPGLAGGRETQY
TRBV7-9,TRBJ2-2,ASSTLTGGVNTGELF
TRBV19,TRBJ2-2,ASSIDSVFPGELF